A single sample gave rise to the 27 T cell receptor beta chains below, sequenced in a study of blood T cell repertoires in COVID-19 (dated by TCRdb to the early 2020s). Library construction relied on the immunoSEQ multiplex PCR assay. The clones in this table, taken by TCRdb from immuneACCESS, are in-frame only. Not every clone is retained; where verified, under half of the shortfall comes from an unresolved V gene, and the cause of the rest is unknown. The sample table lists some 200,000 clones, 80% to 85% of them with a count of one. The ten largest make up about 5% of the sample. Sample: peripheral blood. The receptors were gathered from a woman in her 70s with COVID-19, enrolled during active disease.

The CDR3 sequence is CASSPDPTVYGYTF. In DNA, the CDR3 is TGTGCCAGCAGTCCCGATCCGACAGTCTATGGCTACACCTTC. The rearrangement uses TRBV28 and TRBJ1-2; TRBD1 is a possible D gene (5 bases). The CDR3 consists of 14 residues. Germline CDR1 MDHEN, CDR2 SYDVKM. Trimming cost V 5 bases and J 4 bases, with 14 bases left between them.

This chain links TRBV2 with TRBJ1-4, with D uncertain. Between the trimmed V and J ends, which lost 2 bases and 10 bases, there was a span of 14 bases. CDR3 size: 14 residues. In germline, CDR1 is SNHLY, CDR2 FYNNEI. The CDR3 reads CASSEQPVSGKLFF. The CDR3 DNA reads as TGTGCCAGCAGTGAACAGCCAGTGAGCGGAAAACTGTTTTTT.

Only a few counts were recorded for this clone. The chain uses TRBV25-1 and TRBJ1-5; D is ambiguous. V lost 1 base and J lost 2, with 9 bases in between. The germline V gene has CDR1 MGHDK and CDR2 SYGVNS. The CDR3 loop spans 15 amino acids. The CDR3 sequence: CASSESRTGNQPQHF. CDR3 DNA sequence: TGTGCCAGCAGTGAATCTCGCACTGGCAATCAGCCCCAGCATTTT.

The gene calls are TRBV16 and TRBJ2-3; D uncertain. The germline V and J ends were trimmed by 3 bases and 2 bases, with 3 bases remaining between them. Per the germline V gene, CDR1 is KGHSY and CDR2 is FQNENV. The CDR3 is 12 residues long. The CDR3 loop is CASSQATDTQYF. CDR3 coding DNA: TGTGCCAGCAGCCAGGCCACAGATACGCAGTATTTT.

The J gene is TRBJ1-5, the V gene TRBV6-5; unclear D gene. V lost 6 bases and J 1 base, leaving 13 bases between the germline ends. Germline V lookup: CDR1 MNHEY, CDR2 SVGAGI. The CDR3 contains 15 residues. Written as DNA, the CDR3 is TGTGCCAGCAGATCCCCGGGGAAGAGCAATCAGCCCCAGCATTTT. It yields the protein CASRSPGKSNQPQHF.

This clone was seen a single time. The J gene is TRBJ1-1, the V gene TRBV5-1; D possibly corresponds to TRBD1 (6 bases). The CDR3 spans 15 residues. Germline V CDR1 and CDR2: SGHRS, YFSETQ. The ends were cut back, 4 bases at V and 0 bases at J, with 13 bases in the middle. In nucleotides, the CDR3 is TGCGCCAGCAGCGACTATGCAGGGGTGAACACTGAAGCTTTCTTT. Translating it yields CASSDYAGVNTEAFF.

The chain has TRBV5-4 and TRBJ1-2, with a possible D match to TRBD1 (6 bases). The V and J ends lost 0 bases and 7 bases respectively, with 16 bases between them. The CDR3 is 15 residues long. Germline V gene sequence: CDR1 SGHNT, CDR2 YYREEE (reference sequence). The CDR3 protein is CASSLEGTGNTGYTF. DNA for the CDR3: TGTGCCAGCAGCTTGGAGGGTACAGGGAATACTGGCTACACCTTC.

The V and J genes are TRBV3-1 (or the pseudogene TRBV3-2) and TRBJ2-3; 11 nucleotides align to TRBD2. The germline CDR1 and CDR2 sequences are LGHDT and YNNKEL (reference sequence). The V segment lost 4 bases and the J segment 6 bases; nucleotides outside the gene matches: 6. This CDR3 region has 15 residues. The CDR3 DNA reads TGTGCCAGCAGCCGGCAGTTAGCGGGAGGGGATACGCAGTATTTT. It encodes CASSRQLAGGDTQYF.

The V call is TRBV27, the J call TRBJ2-4; 14 positions agree with TRBD2. The CDR3 sequence is 19 residues long. CDR1 is MNHEY and CDR2 is SMNVEV in the germline V gene (reference sequence). V trimming: 6 bases; J trimming: 0 bases; junction bases outside the gene matches: 10. The CDR3 nucleotides read TGTGCCAGCAGAGGGGTTGGGACTAGCGGGAGTAGAGCCAAAAACATTCAGTACTTC. This codes for CASRGVGTSGSRAKNIQYF.

This chain uses TRBV7-9 with TRBJ1-2, with D perhaps matching TRBD1 (5 bases). V was cut by 5 bases and J by 2 bases, with 15 bases left in between. CDR3 length: 15 amino acids. CDR1 and CDR2 from the germline V gene are SEHNR and FQNEAQ (reference sequence). This CDR3 reads CASSARQGINYGYTF. In DNA form, the CDR3 reads TGTGCCAGCAGCGCGCGTCAGGGCATCAACTATGGCTACACCTTC.

This chain joins TRBV27 and TRBJ2-1; 9 positions agree with TRBD2. V dropped 8 bases and J dropped 4; count of bases not matched to a gene: 9. The CDR3 is 15 amino acids. In germline, CDR1 is MNHEY, CDR2 SMNVEV (reference sequence). The CDR3 region has the DNA TGTGCCAGCGGTCTAACTAGCGGGTTTTACAATGAGCAGTTCTTC. Protein sequence: CASGLTSGFYNEQFF.

V gene TRBV5-1 combines with J gene TRBJ2-1, with 9 bases that match TRBD2. CDR1 is SGHRS and CDR2 is YFSETQ in the germline V gene. V was clipped by 0 bases and J by 7 bases; unmatched bases: 8. The CDR3 covers 16 residues. CDR3 DNA: TGCGCCAGCAGCTTGGGCGGGACTAGCCCTTTGAATGAGCAGTTCTTC. Encoded protein: CASSLGGTSPLNEQFF.

This clone has only one observation. V gene TRBV6-4 combines with J gene TRBJ1-2; D may be TRBD1 (5 bases). V lost 4 bases, J lost 4 bases, and 13 bases lay in between. In germline, CDR1 is MRHNA, CDR2 SNTAGT. The CDR3 has 14 amino acids. This CDR3 is CASSATGSGYGYTF. In DNA, the CDR3 is TGTGCCAGCAGTGCTACAGGCTCTGGCTATGGCTACACCTTC.

This chain links TRBV6-5 with TRBJ1-5, with D tentatively TRBD1 (6 bases). CDR3 size: 15 residues. The V and J ends lost 5 bases and 3 bases respectively, with 14 bases between them. CDR1 MNHEY and CDR2 SVGAGI come from the germline V gene. In nucleotides, the CDR3 is TGTGCCAGCAGTCCGGACAGAATTAACAATCAGCCCCAGCATTTT. Translation: CASSPDRINNQPQHF.

The rearrangement joins TRBV13 to TRBJ2-5; 7 bases map to TRBD2. The V gene's germline CDR1 is PRHDT and CDR2 FYEKMQ (reference sequence). The V and J ends lost 3 bases and 0 bases, in that order; junction bases with no gene match: 10. This CDR3 has 17 residues. CDR3 sequence reads: CASSFGLGPRYQETQYF. The CDR3 DNA reads as TGTGCCAGCAGCTTTGGACTAGGTCCCAGATACCAAGAGACCCAGTACTTC.

This chain uses TRBV5-1 with TRBJ2-3, with D tentatively TRBD2 (5 bases). From germline, CDR1 is SGHRS and CDR2 YFSETQ. V lost 4 bases and J lost 2, with 17 bases in between. The CDR3 contains 16 residues. The CDR3 nucleotides read TGCGCCAGCAGCCCCAAACACGAGGGATTCACAGATACGCAGTATTTT. It translates to CASSPKHEGFTDTQYF.

The V call is TRBV30, the J call TRBJ2-1; TRBD2 agrees at 13 bases. This CDR3 has 16 amino acids. Looked up from germline, CDR1 is GTSNPN and CDR2 is SVGIG (reference sequence). Trimming cost V 2 bases and J 9 bases; bases outside gene matches: 10. For the CDR3, the DNA is TGTGCCTGGAGTATACCCAGGACTAGCGGGAGATTTGAGCAGTTCTTC. Translated: CAWSIPRTSGRFEQFF.

V is TRBV5-1 and J is TRBJ1-1; D unclear. Germline CDR1 SGHRS, CDR2 YFSETQ. V lost 4 bases to trimming and J lost 1 base, with 11 bases between them. This CDR3 region has 14 residues. For the CDR3, the DNA is TGCGCCAGCAGCCAGGCGGGCCGGAACACTGAAGCTTTCTTT. Its translation is CASSQAGRNTEAFF.

The chain employs TRBV7-2 and TRBJ2-7; TRBD1 agrees at 8 bases. Germline V gives CDR1 SGHTA, CDR2 FQGNSA. CDR3 length: 15 amino acids. Unmatched junction bases numbered 9, after V lost 4 bases and J lost 4 bases. The CDR3 loop reads CASSSTQGAQYEQYF. CDR3 coding DNA: TGTGCCAGCAGCTCCACTCAGGGGGCCCAGTACGAGCAGTACTTC.

The chain has TRBV9 and TRBJ2-3; 16 bases line up with TRBD2. The CDR3 runs to 18 residues. Per the germline V gene, CDR1 is SGDLS and CDR2 is YYNGEE. Unmatched junction bases numbered 8, after V lost 3 bases and J lost 4 bases. DNA for the CDR3: TGTGCCAGCAGCGGAGGGACTAGCGGGAGGGGTTACGCAGATACGCAGTATTTT. It translates to CASSGGTSGRGYADTQYF. Full variable domain (missing parts from reference TRBV9 and TRBJ2-3): DSGVTQTPKHLITATGQRVTLRCSPRSGDLSVYWYQQSLDQGLQFLIQYYNGEERAKGNILERFSAQQFPDLHSELNLSSLELGDSALYFCASSGGTSGRGYADTQYFGPGTRLTVL.

The V and J genes are TRBV7-2 and TRBJ2-6, with D hard to call. This CDR3 spans 15 amino acids. With 4 bases removed from V and 1 base from J, the gap between germline ends came to 8 bases. The V gene's germline CDR1 is SGHTA and CDR2 FQGNSA. For the CDR3, the DNA is TGTGCCAGCAGCTGGTCTCGGTCTGGGGCCAACGTCCTGACTTTC. It yields the protein CASSWSRSGANVLTF.

The chain has TRBV3-1 (or the pseudogene TRBV3-2) and TRBJ1-3; D unresolved. V was cut by 3 bases and J by 13 bases, with 16 bases left in between. From germline, CDR1 is LGHDT and CDR2 YNNKEL (reference sequence). The CDR3 runs 13 residues. CDR3 nucleotides: TGTGCCAGCAGCCAGACTACCTGGGGAGCAATATATTTT. Encoded protein: CASSQTTWGAIYF.

This sequence joins TRBV28 and TRBJ1-6; TRBD1 agrees at 9 bases. The CDR3 is made up of 15 amino acids. The V gene end was trimmed by 7 bases and the J gene end by 7 bases; junction bases not matched to a gene: 8. Per the germline V gene, CDR1 is MDHEN and CDR2 is SYDVKM. Here the CDR3 DNA reads TGTGCCAGCAATTCCGGACAGGGGTTGAATTCACCCCTCCACTTT. It codes for CASNSGQGLNSPLHF.

CDR3 sequence reads: CASSVGQVDEQFF. For the CDR3, the DNA is TGTGCCAGCTCGGTCGGACAGGTCGATGAGCAGTTCTTC. The J gene is TRBJ2-1, the V gene TRBV6-5; 7 bases are a match to TRBD1. Germline V gene sequence: CDR1 MNHEY, CDR2 SVGAGI. The V gene end was trimmed by 8 bases and the J gene end by 8 bases; junction bases not matched to a gene: 9. The CDR3 runs 13 residues.

This clone showed up just once. This same CDR3 is encoded by further DNA sequences in the sample. V gene TRBV2 combines with J gene TRBJ2-2; 8 positions match TRBD1. Looked up from germline, CDR1 is SNHLY and CDR2 is FYNNEI. CDR3 size: 13 residues. V lost 11 bases, J lost 5 bases, and 7 bases stayed unmatched. The CDR3: CAGRTGKTGELFF. For the CDR3, the DNA is TGTGCCGGGCGGACAGGGAAGACCGGGGAGCTGTTTTTT.

This chain uses TRBV29-1 with TRBJ1-1; D is ambiguous. Germline V lookup: CDR1 SQVTM, CDR2 ANQGSEA. The CDR3 is made up of 13 amino acids. CDR3 sequence (DNA): TGCACCTCCCGGTCGATAGAGAACACTGAAGCTTTCTTT. Its translation: CTSRSIENTEAFF.

In DNA form, the CDR3 reads TGTGCCAGCCTAACAGGGCAAAGCAATCAGCCCCAGCATTTT. It specifies CASLTGQSNQPQHF. The rearrangement uses TRBV11-2 and TRBJ1-5; the D gene is possibly TRBD1 (6 bases). Trimming removed 8 bases at V and 1 base at J, with 12 bases between. Germline CDR1 and CDR2: SGHAT and FQNNGV. The CDR3 runs 14 residues. Full variable domain (missing parts from reference TRBV11-2 and TRBJ1-5): EAGVAQSPRYKIIEKRQSVAFWCNPISGHATLYWYQQILGQGPKLLIQFQNNGVVDDSQLPKDRFSAERLKGVDSTLKIQPAKLEDSAVYLCASLTGQSNQPQHFGDGTRLSIL.